The rows below give T cell receptor beta chains drawn from one sample of a study of beta chain features in type 1 diabetes. The method was immunoSEQ multiplex PCR; TCRdb's version includes in-frame clones alone and lacks a portion of them. The table lists 310,000 or so clones, 9.5% to 11% of them singletons. The sample consisted of naive CD4+ T cells from blood. Every receptor here comes from a woman aged 25 to 39 in good health. Each CDR3 is given without its conserved first and last residue.

>TRBV9|14|TRBJ2-7
ASSPRTGTGGAKQY
>TRBV19|13|TRBJ2-3
ASRLQGRGTDTQY
>TRBV28|11|TRBJ2-7
ASSGQVVYEQY
>TRBV6-1|11|TRBJ2-3
ATTVSGTDTQY
>TRBV20-1|9|TRBJ2-7
SANSGREQY
>TRBV28|10|TRBJ2-7
ASSLLVYEQY
>TRBV7-3|17|TRBJ2-1
ASSLSMAGGLASYNEQF
>TRBV29-1|11|TRBJ2-5
SVGLADQETQY
>TRBV27|9|TRBJ2-5
ASSLAGTQY
>TRBV5-1|13|TRBJ2-1
ASSLDDGVVGEQF
>TRBV5-6|12|TRBJ2-5
ASSEQGWQETQY
>TRBV5-1|12|TRBJ1-2
ASSWGDSGDGYT
>TRBV29-1|14|TRBJ2-3
SVQPLLGASTDTQY
>TRBV9|15|TRBJ2-1
ASSVAPPSSGANEQF
>TRBV19|11|TRBJ1-5
ATGGNRDQPQH
>TRBV30|12|TRBJ2-4
AWESTGRGDIQY
>TRBV7-3|11|TRBJ1-1
ASSLTGNTEAF
>TRBV10-3|12|TRBJ2-5
AIRGSSAQETQY
>TRBV7-2|11|TRBJ2-4
ASSLGTVNIQY
>TRBV28|15|TRBJ2-2
ASSPPSGTGKPGELF
>TRBV28|11|TRBJ2-1
ATTGTPYNEQF
>TRBV7-6|11|TRBJ2-5
ASSLARKETQY
>TRBV30|11|TRBJ1-5
AWSVGLGQPQH
>TRBV5-4|13|TRBJ2-5
ASSPREDGQETQY